A single sample is the source of the 32 T cell receptor beta chains below, sequenced in a study of blood T cell repertoires in COVID-19. Sequencing was performed with immunoSEQ multiplex PCR; in TCRdb, only in-frame clones are kept and a portion is missing. The data contain over 65,000 clones, 75% to 95% of them singletons. The specimen sequenced was peripheral blood. The receptors stem from a woman aged 80 or over with acute or convalescent COVID-19.

CDR3: CASSLRITGGASYGYTF. The CDR3 bases are TGTGCCAGCAGCTTAAGGATCACGGGGGGCGCATCCTATGGCTACACCTTC. The chain is built from TRBV11-2 and TRBJ1-2, with D perhaps matching TRBD1 (6 bases). Trimming took 2 bases from V and 4 from J, leaving 20 bases between them. This CDR3 spans 17 amino acids. Germline V gives CDR1 SGHAT, CDR2 FQNNGV.

This chain joins TRBV5-4 and TRBJ2-1, with D possibly being TRBD1 (6 bases). This CDR3 has 15 amino acids. Germline V gene lookup returns CDR1 SGHNT and CDR2 YYREEE (reference sequence). The ends were cut back, 0 bases at V and 5 bases at J, with 12 bases in the middle. The CDR3 sequence is CASSLARGRDNEQFF. The CDR3 nucleotides read TGTGCCAGCAGCTTGGCCAGGGGAAGGGACAATGAGCAGTTCTTC.

The J gene is TRBJ1-4, the V gene TRBV27; possibly TRBD1 for D (5 bases). The V gene lost 6 bases and the J gene lost 4 bases, with 9 bases spanning the gap. CDR3 length: 13 residues. Germline V CDR1 and CDR2: MNHEY, SMNVEV (reference sequence). The CDR3 nucleotides are TGTGCCAGCAGGGGGCAGAATAATGAAAAACTGTTTTTT. Protein product: CASRGQNNEKLFF. Full variable domain (missing parts from reference TRBV27 and TRBJ1-4): EAQVTQNPRYLITVTGKKLTVTCSQNMNHEYMSWYRQDPGLGLRQIYYSMNVEVTDKGDVPEGYKVSRKEKRNFPLILESPSPNQTSLYFCASRGQNNEKLFFGSGTQLSVL.

The chain links TRBV21-1 to TRBJ2-1; TRBD2, the D gene given by the table, was not confirmed from the DNA. TRBV21-1 is marked as a pseudogene. CDR3 length equals 18 residues. CDR3 in DNA: TGTGCCAGCAGCCTCAAGGCTAGCGGGAACAGCTCCTACAATGAGCAGTTCTTC. Translation: CASSLKASGNSSYNEQFF.

The chain combines TRBV5-1 with TRBJ1-2, with 7 bases aligning to TRBD1. Germline loops: CDR1 SGHRS, CDR2 YFSETQ. CDR3 length equals 14 residues. Losses at the gene ends were 4 bases for V and 6 bases for J; bases not matched to a gene: 9. As DNA, the CDR3 is TGCGCCAGCAGCACGACAGGGCCTACTGATGGCTACACCTTC. Its translation: CASSTTGPTDGYTF.

This clone was detected only once. The rearrangement links TRBV14 to TRBJ1-3, with unresolved D. CDR3 length: 11 amino acids. Per the germline V gene, CDR1 is SGHDN and CDR2 is FVKESK. The germline V and J ends were trimmed by 2 bases and 9 bases, with 5 bases remaining between them. CDR3 DNA: TGTGCCAGCAGCCAACTAAGCACCATATATTTT. Its translation: CASSQLSTIYF.

The chain uses TRBV4-2 and TRBJ1-1; D gene uncertain. V lost 1 base, J lost 1 base, and 7 bases lay in between. This CDR3 comprises 14 residues. In germline, CDR1 is LGHNA, CDR2 YNFKEQ. This CDR3 is CASSQVQENTEAFF. CDR3 nucleotide sequence: TGTGCCAGCAGCCAAGTCCAGGAGAACACTGAAGCTTTCTTT.

This chain connects TRBV9 to TRBJ1-2; a possible D gene is TRBD1 (6 bases). Deletions cut 1 base from V and 7 bases from J, with 11 bases between. CDR3 length: 13 residues. Germline-derived CDR1 and CDR2 are SGDLS and YYNGEE. The CDR3 reads CASSVRDNGGYTF. CDR3 bases: TGTGCCAGCAGCGTACGGGACAACGGTGGCTACACCTTC.

The chain joins TRBV2 to TRBJ2-7; D perhaps matches TRBD1 (6 bases). This CDR3 contains 13 residues. CDR1 is SNHLY and CDR2 is FYNNEI in the germline V gene. V was cut by 7 bases and J by 3 bases, with 13 bases left in between. CDR3 nucleotide sequence: TGTGCCAGCAACCGGGACACTTTCTACGAGCAGTACTTC. Its translation: CASNRDTFYEQYF.

The gene calls are TRBV15 and TRBJ2-3; TRBD1 matches 8 bases. Trimming took 2 bases from V and 6 from J; bases not matched to a gene: 7. Germline CDR1 is LNHNV and CDR2 is YYDKDF (reference sequence). The CDR3 runs to 15 residues. CDR3 loop: CATSRRNQGADTQYF. Written as DNA, the CDR3 is TGTGCCACCAGCAGACGGAACCAGGGGGCTGATACGCAGTATTTT.

The chain joins TRBV10-3 to TRBJ1-6, with TRBD1 as a possible D gene (6 bases). The germline V and J ends were trimmed by 2 bases and 7 bases, with 12 bases remaining between them. This CDR3 is 15 amino acids long. Germline V CDR1 and CDR2: ENHRY, SYGVKD. The CDR3 sequence is CAISEERRGNSPLHF. DNA of the CDR3: TGTGCCATCAGTGAGGAACGCAGGGGCAATTCACCCCTCCACTTT.

V is TRBV6-1 and J is TRBJ2-7; 10 positions match TRBD1. With V trimmed by 3 bases and J by 2 bases, 4 bases remained unmatched. The CDR3 runs 15 residues. Germline CDR1 is MNHNS and CDR2 is SASEGT. CDR3 region: CASSEPGQGTYEQYF. The CDR3 DNA reads TGTGCCAGCAGTGAGCCGGGACAGGGGACCTACGAGCAGTACTTC.

This chain connects TRBV19 to TRBJ1-2; 7 nucleotides match TRBD1. This CDR3 contains 17 residues. Trimming removed 1 base from V and 8 bases from J; junction bases left unmatched: 16. Germline CDR1 reads LNHDA; CDR2 reads SQIVND (reference sequence). The CDR3 loop reads CASSIGDSLGGTAGYTF. DNA of the CDR3: TGTGCCAGTAGTATAGGGGACAGCCTTGGAGGTACCGCGGGCTACACCTTC.

The chain recombines TRBV5-1 with TRBJ2-3; D is perhaps TRBD2 (6 bases). Germline lookup yields CDR1 SGHRS and CDR2 YFSETQ. The CDR3 sequence is 14 residues long. V lost 4 bases and J 4 bases, leaving 13 bases between the germline ends. CDR3 nucleotide sequence: TGCGCCAGCAGCCCGGGACTTCTCCCAGATACGCAGTATTTT. Translating it yields CASSPGLLPDTQYF.

This chain links TRBV5-4 with TRBJ1-6; D possibly corresponds to TRBD1 (5 bases). The CDR3 extends over 13 amino acids. Trimming took 0 bases from V and 10 from J, leaving 8 bases between them. The germline CDR1 and CDR2 sequences are SGHNT and YYREEE (reference sequence). This CDR3 is CASSLARGSPLHF. The CDR3 DNA reads as TGTGCCAGCAGCTTGGCCCGGGGGTCACCCCTCCACTTT.

This clone has only a few counts. The CDR3 nucleotides read TGTGCCAGCAGCCCGAGGACAGGGAATTACGAGCAGTACTTC. Translation gives CASSPRTGNYEQYF. The chain couples TRBV11-1 to TRBJ2-7, with 8 nucleotides matching TRBD1. The CDR3 is 14 residues long. V was clipped by 5 bases and J by 4 bases; unmatched bases: 7. Germline CDR1 is SGHAT and CDR2 is FQDESV (reference sequence). Full variable domain (remainder filled in from reference TRBV11-1 and TRBJ2-7): EAEVAQSPRYKITEKSQAVAFWCDPISGHATLYWYRQILGQGPELLVQFQDESVVDDSQLPKDRFSAERLKGVDSTLKIQPAELGDSAMYLCASSPRTGNYEQYFGPGTRLTVT.

V gene TRBV6-1 combines with J gene TRBJ2-5, with TRBD2 as a possible D gene (7 bases). V dropped 4 bases and J dropped 5 bases, with 20 bases sitting between them. Germline V gene sequence: CDR1 MNHNS, CDR2 SASEGT. This CDR3 spans 16 amino acids. The CDR3 here is CASSGDRGRAVETQYF. The CDR3, as DNA: TGTGCCAGCAGTGGCGATAGGGGGAGGGCAGTGGAGACCCAGTACTTC.

V gene TRBV29-1 combines with J gene TRBJ1-2; 9 bases align to TRBD1. The V segment lost 3 bases and the J segment 8 bases; nucleotides outside the gene matches: 7. CDR3 length: 13 amino acids. CDR1 and CDR2 from the germline V gene are SQVTM and ANQGSEA. The CDR3 loop reads CSVDPQGARGYTF. CDR3 coding DNA: TGCAGCGTTGACCCACAGGGGGCTCGAGGCTACACCTTC.

The rearrangement uses TRBV3-1 (or the pseudogene TRBV3-2) and TRBJ2-3, with a tentative D call TRBD2 (6 bases). Germline CDR1 and CDR2: LGHDT and YNNKEL (reference sequence). Trimming left V 4 bases short and J 4 bases short, with 15 bases between. This CDR3 is 15 amino acids long. The CDR3 DNA follows: TGTGCCAGCAGCCCGTGGAGGGTCGCGGCAGATACGCAGTATTTT. This encodes CASSPWRVAADTQYF.

The rearrangement uses TRBV4-2 and TRBJ1-5; 10 bases line up with TRBD1. Looked up from germline, CDR1 is LGHNA and CDR2 is YNFKEQ. The CDR3 length is 15 residues. Losses at the gene ends were 1 base for V and 7 bases for J; bases not matched to a gene: 4. CDR3 protein: CASSQGTGGRQPQHF. CDR3 sequence (DNA): TGTGCCAGCAGCCAAGGGACAGGGGGGCGACAGCCCCAGCATTTT.

V usage is TRBV5-5 and J usage is TRBJ1-3, with D possibly TRBD1 on 6 matching bases. CDR3 size: 13 residues. V was trimmed by 5 bases and J by 7 bases, leaving 13 bases between them. Germline V CDR1 and CDR2: SGHKS, YYEKEE (reference sequence). DNA for the CDR3: TGTGCCAGCAGTTGGACAGACGGGAACACCATATATTTT. Amino acids: CASSWTDGNTIYF.

V and J are TRBV4-1 and TRBJ2-7; possible D gene TRBD2, 5 bases. The ends were cut back, 4 bases at V and 0 bases at J, with 13 bases in the middle. The CDR3 has 15 amino acids. The germline V gene has CDR1 MGHRA and CDR2 YSYEKL. The CDR3 nucleotides read TGCGCCAGCAGCCCACCGCAGCGGACCTCCTACGAGCAGTACTTC. Translated, it gives CASSPPQRTSYEQYF.

CDR3 DNA sequence: TGTGCCAGCAGTTTCGGGGGGACCTCTGGGGCCAACGTCCTGACTTTC. Its translation: CASSFGGTSGANVLTF. The chain recombines TRBV27 with TRBJ2-6; TRBD2 matches at 7 bases. The germline V gene encodes CDR1 MNHEY and CDR2 SMNVEV (reference sequence). The V gene end was trimmed by 3 bases and the J gene end by 0 bases; junction bases not matched to a gene: 2. The CDR3 sequence is 16 residues long. Drawing the rest from reference TRBV27 and TRBJ2-6, the complete variable domain is EAQVTQNPRYLITVTGKKLTVTCSQNMNHEYMSWYRQDPGLGLRQIYYSMNVEVTDKGDVPEGYKVSRKEKRNFPLILESPSPNQTSLYFCASSFGGTSGANVLTFGAGSRLTVL.

This chain links TRBV7-2 with TRBJ1-2; D gene unclear. The ends were cut back, 5 bases at V and 4 bases at J, with 8 bases in the middle. This CDR3 contains 12 residues. The germline V gene encodes CDR1 SGHTA and CDR2 FQGNSA. CDR3 protein: CASSPPGYGYTF. The CDR3 bases are TGTGCCAGCAGCCCCCCCGGCTATGGCTACACCTTC.

The chain has TRBV7-8 and TRBJ2-2; 8 nucleotides line up with TRBD1. Trimming took 8 bases from V and 2 from J; bases not matched to a gene: 7. CDR3 length: 15 amino acids. The germline gives CDR1 SGHVS, CDR2 FQNEAQ. In nucleotides, the CDR3 is TGTGCCAGCCGGGGCGGGACAGGAAACACCGGGGAGCTGTTTTTT. Translated: CASRGGTGNTGELFF.

The V and J genes are TRBV11-3 and TRBJ1-2; 8 nucleotides align to TRBD1. With V trimmed by 4 bases and J by 3 bases, 16 bases remained unmatched. In germline, CDR1 is SGHNT, CDR2 YENEEA. This CDR3 region has 18 residues. CDR3 nucleotide sequence: TGTGCCAGCAGCTCCTCCATATTGGACAGGGAGTTTGACTATGGCTACACCTTC. Translated: CASSSSILDREFDYGYTF. Based on the CDR3 plus reference TRBV11-3 and TRBJ1-2, the full variable domain is EAGVVQSPRYKIIEKKQPVAFWCNPISGHNTLYWYLQNLGQGPELLIRYENEEAVDDSQLPKDRFSAERLKGVDSTLKIQPAELGDSAVYLCASSSSILDREFDYGYTFGSGTRLTVV.

The chain uses TRBV15 and TRBJ2-3; tentatively, D is TRBD1 (5 bases). The ends were cut back, 3 bases at V and 2 bases at J, with 24 bases in the middle. Germline CDR1 is LNHNV and CDR2 is YYDKDF (reference sequence). The CDR3 covers 19 residues. The CDR3, as DNA: TGTGCCACCAGCAGGCCCCGTCAGACAGTTGCTTTTACCACAGATACGCAGTATTTT. Translation gives CATSRPRQTVAFTTDTQYF.

This sequence joins TRBV5-1 and TRBJ2-1; D unclear. V lost 0 bases to trimming and J lost 6 bases, with 10 bases between them. Germline CDR1 and CDR2: SGHRS and YFSETQ. This CDR3 is built from 14 residues. CDR3 protein: CASSLAPDINEQFF. The CDR3 DNA follows: TGCGCCAGCAGCTTGGCTCCAGATATCAATGAGCAGTTCTTC.

Here the CDR3 reads CASSLPHDNQPQHF. The DNA for the CDR3 is TGTGCCAGCAGCTTGCCACACGACAATCAGCCCCAGCATTTT. J is TRBJ1-5 and V is TRBV5-6; no reliable D call. The germline V and J ends were trimmed by 1 base and 3 bases, with 8 bases remaining between them. The CDR3 runs 14 residues. Germline CDR1 reads SGHDT; CDR2 reads YYEEEE.

The chain links TRBV28 to TRBJ2-2; 9 bases are a match to TRBD1. J gave up 4 bases and V 6 bases, and 3 bases lay outside the gene matches. The CDR3 consists of 14 residues. Germline V gives CDR1 MDHEN, CDR2 SYDVKM. Written as DNA, the CDR3 is TGTGCCAGCAGGGGGACAGGGACCACCGGGGAGCTGTTTTTT. Protein product: CASRGTGTTGELFF.

The V and J genes are TRBV19 and TRBJ1-2; D gene ambiguous. Trimming shortened V by 3 bases and J by 2 bases, and 7 bases separated the two germline ends. CDR3 size: 13 residues. Per the germline V gene, CDR1 is LNHDA and CDR2 is SQIVND (reference sequence). The CDR3: CASSIGRNYGYTF. The CDR3 nucleotides read TGTGCCAGTAGTATTGGCAGGAACTATGGCTACACCTTC.

This chain connects TRBV2 to TRBJ1-3; possibly TRBD1 for D (5 bases). Trimming removed 4 bases from V and 3 bases from J, with 10 bases in between. The CDR3 spans 14 residues. The germline CDR1 and CDR2 sequences are SNHLY and FYNNEI. The CDR3 spells CASSVGGGGNTIYF. In nucleotides, the CDR3 is TGTGCCAGCAGTGTGGGGGGAGGTGGAAACACCATATATTTT. Full variable domain (remainder filled in from reference TRBV2 and TRBJ1-3): EPEVTQTPSHQVTQMGQEVILRCVPISNHLYFYWYRQILGQKVEFLVSFYNNEISEKSEIFDDQFSVERPDGSNFTLKIRSTKLEDSAMYFCASSVGGGGNTIYFGEGSWLTVV.